Described below is a single T cell receptor (beta chain) sequence and its context. Its specificity is not known. The data were taken from a study of T cell repertoires in cytomegalovirus infection. For the study at large: An indication of both CMV infection and matching HLA type came from public TCR beta signatures. Overall study findings and caveats: Public TCR beta family frequency separated CMV-and-HLA carriers, including in an independent cohort. Across the ex vivo response, the dominant clonotypes were HLA-C-restricted CMV-specific TCR beta clonotypes.

TCRdb fed the reads into MiXCR, producing one record per CDR3 protein. The sample carries 300,000 to 400,000 distinct CDR3 sequences, roughly 18% recorded once. Germline V CDR1 and CDR2: ENHRY, SYGVKD. Unmatched junction bases numbered 11, after V lost 7 bases and J lost 0 bases. This CDR3 has 19 amino acids. Sequenced input: PBMCs. The genes are TRBV10-3 and TRBJ2-1; 14 bases are a match to TRBD2. The TCR sequence derives from a human donor in good health (CMV status not recorded). Some clones in this sample may be carry-over from other donors' samples. CDR3 sequence: CAITQTSGRAGGSYNEQFF. The DNA of the CDR3 is TGTGCCATCACCCAGACTAGCGGGAGGGCCGGAGGCTCCTACAATGAGCAGTTCTTC.